The T cell receptor (beta chain) described here comes from a study of T-cell reconstitution after alpha-beta-depleted transplantation in children. Unique molecular identifiers tagged the TCRbeta library. MiXCR, run by TCRdb on the PCR reads, gives a single entry per CDR3 protein. The top ten hold 2.5% to 4% of the sample, which has just under 550,000 distinct CDR3 sequences, roughly 18% seen once. This CDR3 is 15 amino acids long. The germline CDR1 and CDR2 sequences are SGHDN and FVKESK. V gave up 4 bases and J gave up 0 bases, with 10 bases separating them. This clonotype was observed a few times. V is TRBV14 and J is TRBJ1-3, with a possible D match to TRBD1 (5 bases). Sequenced here: PBMCs from the stem cell graft donor, sampled from the stem cell graft. The TCR was taken from a human donor who donated a stem cell graft to a child with acute lymphoblastic leukemia. CDR3 DNA: TGTGCCAGCAGCCCCCCGGGACCCTCTGGAAACACCATATATTTT. It specifies CASSPPGPSGNTIYF.